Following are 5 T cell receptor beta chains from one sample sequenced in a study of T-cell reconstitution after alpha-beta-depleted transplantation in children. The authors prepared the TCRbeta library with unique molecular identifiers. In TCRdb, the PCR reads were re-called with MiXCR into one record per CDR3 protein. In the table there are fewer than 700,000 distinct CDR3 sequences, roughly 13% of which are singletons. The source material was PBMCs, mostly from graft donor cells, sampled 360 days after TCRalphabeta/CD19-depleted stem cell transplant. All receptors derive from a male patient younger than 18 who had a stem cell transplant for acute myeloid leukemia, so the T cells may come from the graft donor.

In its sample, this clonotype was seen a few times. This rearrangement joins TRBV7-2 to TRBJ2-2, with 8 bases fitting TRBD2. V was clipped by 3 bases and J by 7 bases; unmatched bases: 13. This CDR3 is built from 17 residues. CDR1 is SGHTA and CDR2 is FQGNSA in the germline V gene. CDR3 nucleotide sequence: TGTGCCAGCAGCTTCCCCTTAAGCGGGAGAAGTAGCGGGGAGCTGTTTTTT. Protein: CASSFPLSGRSSGELFF.

The CDR3 loop reads CASSLGASDTDTQYF. CDR3 nucleotide sequence: TGCGCCAGCAGCTTGGGGGCTAGCGACACAGATACGCAGTATTTT. J is TRBJ2-3 and V is TRBV5-1; tentatively, D is TRBD2 (6 bases). CDR1 SGHRS and CDR2 YFSETQ come from the germline V gene. The CDR3 spans 15 residues. The V and J ends lost 0 bases and 2 bases respectively, with 10 bases between them.

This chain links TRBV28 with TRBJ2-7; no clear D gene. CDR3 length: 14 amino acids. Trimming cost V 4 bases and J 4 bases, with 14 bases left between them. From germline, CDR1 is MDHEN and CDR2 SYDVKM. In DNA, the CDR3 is TGTGCCAGCAGTTCCACTATAGGGAAGTACGAGCAGTACTTC. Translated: CASSSTIGKYEQYF.

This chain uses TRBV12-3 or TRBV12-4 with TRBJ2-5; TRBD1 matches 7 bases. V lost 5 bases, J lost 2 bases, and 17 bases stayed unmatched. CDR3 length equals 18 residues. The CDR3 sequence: CASSPPLGQQVRQETQYF. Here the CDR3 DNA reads TGTGCCAGCAGTCCACCTCTGGGACAGCAAGTCCGACAAGAGACCCAGTACTTC.

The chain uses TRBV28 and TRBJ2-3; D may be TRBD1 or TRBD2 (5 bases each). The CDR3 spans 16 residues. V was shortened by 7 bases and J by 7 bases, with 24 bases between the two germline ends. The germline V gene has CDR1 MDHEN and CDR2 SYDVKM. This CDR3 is CASTRARVVWGYTQYF. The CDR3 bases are TGTGCCAGCACCAGGGCCAGGGTGGTCTGGGGGTATACGCAGTATTTT. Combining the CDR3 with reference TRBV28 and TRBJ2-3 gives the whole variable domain DVKVTQSSRYLVKRTGEKVFLECVQDMDHENMFWYRQDPGLGLRLIYFSYDVKMKEKGDIPEGYSVSREKKERFSLILESASTNQTSMYLCASTRARVVWGYTQYFGPGTRLTVL.